Presented here are 2 T cell receptor beta chains from one specimen sequenced in a study of blood T cell repertoires in COVID-19. The data were produced by immunoSEQ multiplex PCR, yet TCRdb's version contains in-frame clones alone and is incomplete. The sample lists 260,000 or so clones, 75% to 85% occurring once. The sample comprised peripheral blood. All receptors come from a woman between 65 and 79 years old with acute or convalescent COVID-19.

This chain links TRBV7-9 with TRBJ2-4; TRBD1 matches 8 bases. The germline V gene has CDR1 SEHNR and CDR2 FQNEAQ (reference sequence). The CDR3 runs 16 residues. V gave up 0 bases and J gave up 3 bases; unmatched junction bases: 4. The CDR3 coding sequence is TGTGCCAGCAGCTTAGCGGGACAGGAGGTCAAAAACATTCAGTACTTC. It codes for CASSLAGQEVKNIQYF. Combining the CDR3 with reference TRBV7-9 and TRBJ2-4 gives the whole variable domain DTGVSQNPRHKITKRGQNVTFRCDPISEHNRLYWYRQTLGQGPEFLTYFQNEAQLEKSRLLSDRFSAERPKGSFSTLEIQRTEQGDSAMYLCASSLAGQEVKNIQYFGAGTRLSVL.

This sequence joins TRBV29-1 and TRBJ2-1; 7 positions agree with TRBD2. This CDR3 comprises 13 residues. CDR1 is SQVTM and CDR2 is ANQGSEA in the germline V gene. J lost 3 bases, V lost 7 bases, and 6 bases had no gene match. CDR3 sequence: CSGRERGYNEQFF. CDR3 coding DNA: TGCAGCGGGCGGGAGAGGGGCTACAATGAGCAGTTCTTC.